The clone carrying this T cell receptor beta chain was counted only a few times. The antigen is unknown. The data were taken from a study of T cells in Graves' hyperthyroidism and ophthalmopathy. Study overall: At the time of initial diagnosis and before any treatment, peripheral blood was collected. Whole-study results and caveats: It was a median approximately six months before onset that the model predicted ophthalmopathy.

TCR beta CDR3 sequences were amplified from RNA transcripts. HTBI primers were used for first-round RT-PCR of the TCR CDR3. Each CDR3 protein is one row after TCRdb ran MiXCR on the multiplex PCR reads. Of around 380,000 distinct CDR3 sequences detected, roughly 12% appear once; the ten largest clones hold more than 20%. Diagnosis rested on symptoms, serum thyroxine and TRAb, thyroid ultrasound, and orbital computed tomography. Germline CDR1 and CDR2: PRHDT and FYEKMQ (reference sequence). The CDR3 length is 14 residues. The V end lost 3 bases, the J end lost 1 base, and 9 bases lay between the germline ends.

The gene calls are TRBV13 and TRBJ1-1; no firm D call. The TCR was taken from a man aged 25 to 45 with Graves' hyperthyroidism that later progressed to Graves' ophthalmopathy. Sequencing was carried out using blood. CDR3 sequence reads: CASSFKTGNTEAFF. Here the CDR3 DNA reads TGTGCCAGCAGCTTTAAGACGGGGAACACTGAAGCTTTCTTT.